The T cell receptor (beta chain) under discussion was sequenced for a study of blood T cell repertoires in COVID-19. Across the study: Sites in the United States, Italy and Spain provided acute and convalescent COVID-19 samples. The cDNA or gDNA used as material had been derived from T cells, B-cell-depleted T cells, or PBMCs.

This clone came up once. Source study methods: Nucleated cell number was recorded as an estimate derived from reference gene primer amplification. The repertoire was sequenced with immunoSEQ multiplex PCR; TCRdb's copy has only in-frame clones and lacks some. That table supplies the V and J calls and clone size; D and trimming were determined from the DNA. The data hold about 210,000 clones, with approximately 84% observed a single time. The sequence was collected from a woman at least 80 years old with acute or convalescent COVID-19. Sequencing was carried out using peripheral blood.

The CDR3, as DNA: TGTGCCAGCAGCTCCCGAGCGGGAGGGCCTCTTGAGCAGTTCTTC. The encoded protein is CASSSRAGGPLEQFF. The chain has TRBV7-2 and TRBJ2-1; 10 nucleotides match TRBD2. The V and J ends lost 4 bases and 9 bases, in that order; junction bases with no gene match: 9. Per the germline V gene, CDR1 is SGHTA and CDR2 is FQGNSA. The CDR3 is made up of 15 amino acids.